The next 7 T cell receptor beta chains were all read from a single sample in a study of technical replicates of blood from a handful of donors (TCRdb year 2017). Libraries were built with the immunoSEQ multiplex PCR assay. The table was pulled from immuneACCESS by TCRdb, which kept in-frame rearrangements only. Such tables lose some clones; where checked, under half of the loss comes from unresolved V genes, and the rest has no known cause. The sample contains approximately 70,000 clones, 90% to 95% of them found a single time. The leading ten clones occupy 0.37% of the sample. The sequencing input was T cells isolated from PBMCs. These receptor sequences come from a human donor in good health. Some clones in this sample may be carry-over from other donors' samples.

The CDR3 loop reads CAWSGDIPNYGYTF. The CDR3, as DNA: TGTGCCTGGAGTGGGGACATCCCTAACTATGGCTACACCTTC. The V gene is TRBV30, the J gene TRBJ1-2; D possibly corresponds to TRBD1 (6 bases). Per germline, CDR1 GTSNPN and CDR2 SVGIG (reference sequence). V was clipped by 1 base and J by 0 bases, with 9 bases between them. The CDR3 loop spans 14 amino acids.

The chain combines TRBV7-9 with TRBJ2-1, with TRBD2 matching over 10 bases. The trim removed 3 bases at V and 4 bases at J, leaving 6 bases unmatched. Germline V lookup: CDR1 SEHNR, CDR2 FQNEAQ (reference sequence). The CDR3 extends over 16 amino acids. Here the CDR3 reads CASSFRAGGGYNEQFF. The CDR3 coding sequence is TGTGCCAGCAGCTTTAGAGCGGGAGGGGGGTACAATGAGCAGTTCTTC. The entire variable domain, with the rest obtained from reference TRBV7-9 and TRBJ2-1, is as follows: DTGVSQNPRHKITKRGQNVTFRCDPISEHNRLYWYRQTLGQGPEFLTYFQNEAQLEKSRLLSDRFSAERPKGSFSTLEIQRTEQGDSAMYLCASSFRAGGGYNEQFFGPGTRLTVL.

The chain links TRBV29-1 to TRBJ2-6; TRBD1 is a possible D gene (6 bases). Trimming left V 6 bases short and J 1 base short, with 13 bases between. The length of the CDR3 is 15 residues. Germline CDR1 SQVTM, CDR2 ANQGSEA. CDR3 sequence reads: CSVAQTGSGANVLTF. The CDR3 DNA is TGCAGCGTGGCCCAAACAGGGTCTGGGGCCAACGTCCTGACTTTC.

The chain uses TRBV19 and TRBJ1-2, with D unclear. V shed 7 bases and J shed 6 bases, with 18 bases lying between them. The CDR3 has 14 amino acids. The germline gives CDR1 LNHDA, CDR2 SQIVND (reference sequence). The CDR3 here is CASTPLRSDNGYTF. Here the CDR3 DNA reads TGTGCCAGTACTCCCCTGCGGTCGGATAATGGCTACACCTTC.

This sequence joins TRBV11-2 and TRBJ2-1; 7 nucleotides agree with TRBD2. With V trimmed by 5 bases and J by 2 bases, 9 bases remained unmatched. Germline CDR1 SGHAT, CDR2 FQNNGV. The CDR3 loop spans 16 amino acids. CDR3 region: CASSSAWGLPYNEQFF. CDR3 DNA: TGTGCCAGCAGCAGCGCATGGGGACTACCCTACAATGAGCAGTTCTTC.

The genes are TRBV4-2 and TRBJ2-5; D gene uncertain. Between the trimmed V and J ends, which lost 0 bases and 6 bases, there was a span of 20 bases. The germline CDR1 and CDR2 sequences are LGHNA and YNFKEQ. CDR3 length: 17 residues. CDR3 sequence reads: CASSQDIRQVIRQTQYF. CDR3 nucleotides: TGTGCCAGCAGCCAAGATATTAGGCAGGTCATACGTCAGACCCAGTACTTC.

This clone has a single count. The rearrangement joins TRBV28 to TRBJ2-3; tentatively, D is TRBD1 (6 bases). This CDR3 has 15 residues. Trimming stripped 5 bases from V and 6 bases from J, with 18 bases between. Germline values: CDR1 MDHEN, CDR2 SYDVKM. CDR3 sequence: CASSPGARDEDTQYF. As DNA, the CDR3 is TGTGCCAGCAGTCCAGGGGCCAGAGATGAGGATACGCAGTATTTT.